These 16 T cell receptor beta chains originate from one sample sequenced in a study of shared T cell receptors in the human thymus. Data came from immunoSEQ multiplex PCR; TCRdb stores just in-frame clones and leaves some out. The repertoire has approximately 490,000 clones, about 80% of them found once; the top ten carry around 0.013%. These data are also associated with another study on human thymus T cells.

Sequenced input: thymocytes. The receptors originated from a boy under three years old with a congenital heart defect.

The chain combines TRBV28 with TRBJ1-1; maybe TRBD1 (5 bases). This CDR3 spans 14 amino acids. Trimming shortened V by 4 bases and J by 2 bases, and 11 bases separated the two germline ends. Germline V gene data show CDR1 as MDHEN and CDR2 as SYDVKM. CDR3 nucleotides: TGTGCCAGCAGTTCGGGGGTGGTAAACACTGAAGCTTTCTTT. Translating gives CASSSGVVNTEAFF.

J is TRBJ2-7 and V is TRBV11-3; the D gene is possibly TRBD2 (6 bases). V was cut by 5 bases and J by 3 bases, with 14 bases left in between. CDR1 SGHNT and CDR2 YENEEA come from the germline V gene. This CDR3 is built from 14 residues. The CDR3 loop is CASSTGLPGYEQYF. CDR3 DNA sequence: TGTGCCAGCAGCACGGGACTGCCCGGCTACGAGCAGTACTTC. Filled out from reference TRBV11-3 and TRBJ2-7, the complete variable domain reads EAGVVQSPRYKIIEKKQPVAFWCNPISGHNTLYWYLQNLGQGPELLIRYENEEAVDDSQLPKDRFSAERLKGVDSTLKIQPAELGDSAVYLCASSTGLPGYEQYFGPGTRLTVT.

The CDR3 protein is CASSSVTVRRETYNEQFF. Written as DNA, the CDR3 is TGTGCCAGCAGCTCCGTGACCGTGCGGAGGGAGACCTACAATGAGCAGTTCTTC. The chain couples TRBV7-9 to TRBJ2-1, with D possibly matching TRBD2 (6 bases). The CDR3 covers 18 residues. The V end was cut by 4 bases, the J end by 2 bases, with 21 bases between. The germline V gene encodes CDR1 SEHNR and CDR2 FQNEAQ (reference sequence).

The chain has TRBV2 and TRBJ1-2; a weak D match, TRBD1 (5 bases). Germline V gene data show CDR1 as SNHLY and CDR2 as FYNNEI. With 8 bases removed from V and 8 bases from J, the gap between germline ends came to 15 bases. The CDR3 is 12 residues long. For the CDR3, the DNA is TGTGCCAGCGGTGGCAGGGATCTAGGCTACACCTTC. This gives the protein CASGGRDLGYTF.

CDR3 loop: CASRHTGGYYNEQFF. In DNA, the CDR3 is TGCGCCAGCAGGCACACAGGGGGCTACTACAATGAGCAGTTCTTC. V gene TRBV10-1 combines with J gene TRBJ2-1; 9 bases agree with TRBD1. V was clipped by 6 bases and J by 3 bases; unmatched bases: 6. The CDR3 is 15 amino acids. Germline CDR1 and CDR2: WNHNN and SYGVQD (reference sequence).

This chain connects TRBV19 to TRBJ2-7; 13 positions agree with TRBD2. Trimming removed 10 bases from V and 4 bases from J; junction bases left unmatched: 13. Per germline, CDR1 LNHDA and CDR2 SQIVND (reference sequence). The CDR3 is made up of 16 amino acids. Written as DNA, the CDR3 is TGTGCCACCCGACTAGCGGGAGGCGAAGTAGGTTACGAGCAGTACTTC. Translation gives CATRLAGGEVGYEQYF. The full variable domain, rest sourced from reference TRBV19 and TRBJ2-7, is DGGITQSPKYLFRKEGQNVTLSCEQNLNHDAMYWYRQDPGQGLRLIYYSQIVNDFQKGDIAEGYSVSREKKESFPLTVTSAQKNPTAFYLCATRLAGGEVGYEQYFGPGTRLTVT.

V is TRBV7-2 and J is TRBJ2-7; TRBD2 aligns across 7 bases. J was trimmed by 3 bases and V by 2 bases; bases with no gene match: 16. Germline V lookup: CDR1 SGHTA, CDR2 FQGNSA. This CDR3 is built from 18 residues. CDR3 loop: CASSLRAPLLASFYEQYF. The CDR3 coding sequence is TGTGCCAGCAGCTTAAGGGCACCCTTACTAGCGAGTTTCTACGAGCAGTACTTC.

The V call is TRBV11-3, the J call TRBJ1-2; 9 nucleotides match TRBD1. V lost 1 base, J lost 4 bases, and 13 bases stayed unmatched. The germline V gene has CDR1 SGHNT and CDR2 YENEEA. The CDR3 covers 18 residues. The CDR3 here is CASSLGGTGHSGGYGYTF. In DNA, the CDR3 is TGTGCCAGCAGCTTAGGTGGGACAGGGCACTCAGGTGGCTATGGCTACACCTTC.

The CDR3 region is CASSQPGQDGIQYF. The CDR3 bases are TGCGCCAGCAGCCAACCAGGACAGGACGGGATTCAGTACTTC. V gene TRBV4-3 combines with J gene TRBJ2-4, with TRBD1 identical over 7 bases. Germline values: CDR1 LGHNA, CDR2 YSLEER. The CDR3 runs to 14 residues. V shed 2 bases, J shed 10 bases, and the junction held 8 bases outside the gene matches.

This clone was recorded a few times. The rearrangement uses TRBV14 and TRBJ2-5, with 9 bases that match TRBD2. The CDR3 sequence is 17 residues long. Trimming at V came to 0 bases and at J to 5 bases, leaving 10 bases not matched to a gene. The germline CDR1 and CDR2 sequences are SGHDN and FVKESK. The CDR3 bases are TGTGCCAGCAGCCAAGATGGGGAGCGGGAGGCCAGGGAGACCCAGTACTTC. Protein sequence: CASSQDGEREARETQYF. Filled out from reference TRBV14 and TRBJ2-5, the complete variable domain reads EAGVTQFPSHSVIEKGQTVTLRCDPISGHDNLYWYRRVMGKEIKFLLHFVKESKQDESGMPNNRFLAERTGGTYSTLKVQPAELEDSGVYFCASSQDGEREARETQYFGPGTRLLVL.

This clone occurred once. The chain links TRBV21-1 to TRBJ1-5; whether TRBD1, the table's D call, matches the DNA was not checked. TRBV21-1 is designated a pseudogene. CDR3 length: 16 amino acids. The CDR3 is CASSNAKTDSNQPQHF. The CDR3 coding sequence is TGTGCCAGCAGCAACGCGAAGACAGATAGCAATCAGCCCCAGCATTTT.

This chain joins TRBV7-6 and TRBJ2-1; 10 nucleotides match TRBD2. The CDR3 spans 17 residues. V dropped 0 bases and J dropped 2; count of bases not matched to a gene: 4. Germline V gene data show CDR1 as SGHVS and CDR2 as FNYEAQ. The CDR3 bases are TGTGCCAGCAGCTTAGCGGCTAGCGGGGGCCCCTACAATGAGCAGTTCTTC. Its protein is CASSLAASGGPYNEQFF.

The chain joins TRBV25-1 to TRBJ2-1; D perhaps matches TRBD2 (6 bases). Germline values: CDR1 MGHDK, CDR2 SYGVNS. The CDR3 contains 15 residues. V lost 7 bases, J lost 0 bases, and 13 bases lay in between. CDR3 residues: CASTFSGSSYNEQFF. CDR3 sequence (DNA): TGTGCCAGCACCTTTAGCGGAAGCTCCTACAATGAGCAGTTCTTC. Supplemented by reference TRBV25-1 and TRBJ2-1, the full variable domain reads EADIYQTPRYLVIGTGKKITLECSQTMGHDKMYWYQQDPGMELHLIHYSYGVNSTEKGDLSSESTVSRIRTEHFPLTLESARPSHTSQYLCASTFSGSSYNEQFFGPGTRLTVL.

V gene TRBV6-1 combines with J gene TRBJ1-1; 8 positions match TRBD1. The CDR3 spans 15 residues. Germline V CDR1 and CDR2: MNHNS, SASEGT. Losses at the gene ends were 5 bases for V and 2 bases for J; bases not matched to a gene: 7. CDR3 sequence reads: CASSQGQGHNTEAFF. For the CDR3, the DNA is TGTGCCAGCAGTCAAGGACAGGGTCATAACACTGAAGCTTTCTTT.

The rearrangement uses TRBV4-2 and TRBJ1-1; D is undetermined. The germline V and J ends were trimmed by 1 base and 2 bases, with 8 bases remaining between them. This CDR3 is built from 14 residues. Germline V gene lookup returns CDR1 LGHNA and CDR2 YNFKEQ. In nucleotides, the CDR3 is TGTGCCAGCAGCCAAGTCCAGGCCAACACTGAAGCTTTCTTT. This translates into CASSQVQANTEAFF.

There are a few counts of this clone. The V call is TRBV18, the J call TRBJ1-3; 7 nucleotides agree with TRBD1. Germline V gene data show CDR1 as KGHSH and CDR2 as LQKENI. The trim removed 2 bases at V and 1 base at J, leaving 5 bases unmatched. CDR3 length equals 16 residues. In DNA form, the CDR3 reads TGTGCCAGCTCACCAACCAGGGGGGAATCTGGAAACACCATATATTTT. It specifies CASSPTRGESGNTIYF.